One and the same sample provided the 20 T cell receptor beta chains below, sequenced in a study of blood T cell repertoires in COVID-19. The table came from immunoSEQ multiplex PCR; TCRdb's copy has only in-frame clones and leaves some out. The table lists 200,000 to 250,000 clones, 83% of them singletons, with about 3.8% in the top ten. Sequencing input: PBMCs or T cells enriched from blood (not recorded which). Source of these receptors: a woman between 35 and 50 years old who had been exposed to COVID-19.

CDR3 amino acids: CASSYRDSVAPYEQYF. CDR3 DNA sequence: TGTGCCAGCAGCTACCGGGACAGCGTCGCTCCCTACGAGCAGTACTTC. The chain couples TRBV7-2 to TRBJ2-7; 7 nucleotides match TRBD1. The CDR3 length is 16 residues. Germline V gene sequence: CDR1 SGHTA, CDR2 FQGNSA. The V segment lost 4 bases and the J segment 2 bases; nucleotides outside the gene matches: 11.

This rearrangement joins TRBV7-2 to TRBJ1-5; D is uncertain. CDR1 and CDR2 (germline): SGHTA, FQGNSA. This CDR3 is 13 amino acids long. V was cut by 1 base and J by 4 bases, with 5 bases left in between. The CDR3 region is CASSLGQNQPQHF. The CDR3 nucleotides read TGTGCCAGCAGCTTAGGTCAAAATCAGCCCCAGCATTTT.

The chain joins TRBV11-1 to TRBJ2-3; a weak D match, TRBD2 (5 bases). CDR1 is SGHAT and CDR2 is FQDESV in the germline V gene (reference sequence). This CDR3 has 16 residues. Trimming pared 1 base from V and 4 bases from J, leaving 15 bases between. The CDR3 loop is CASSLEGLEAADTQYF. DNA of the CDR3: TGTGCCAGCAGCTTAGAAGGGCTGGAAGCGGCAGATACGCAGTATTTT.

This clone was seen a single time. CDR3 protein: CASSSVSTNEKLFF. CDR3 bases: TGTGCCAGTAGTTCAGTTTCGACTAATGAAAAACTGTTTTTT. This chain connects TRBV19 to TRBJ1-4; D remains unclear. CDR3 length equals 14 residues. Trimming shortened V by 5 bases and J by 2 bases, and 9 bases separated the two germline ends. Germline V gene data show CDR1 as LNHDA and CDR2 as SQIVND (reference sequence).

V gene TRBV18 combines with J gene TRBJ2-7; D may be TRBD2 (6 bases). V lost 6 bases and J lost 0, with 15 bases in between. CDR3 size: 15 residues. CDR1 KGHSH and CDR2 LQKENI come from the germline V gene. In DNA, the CDR3 is TGTGCCAGCTCCCCGGCGGGGAGTGGCTCCTACGAGCAGTACTTC. It is translated as CASSPAGSGSYEQYF.

The chain uses TRBV5-1 and TRBJ1-2, with 11 bases identical to TRBD1. Per germline, CDR1 SGHRS and CDR2 YFSETQ. CDR3 size: 15 residues. Trimming at V came to 0 bases and at J to 7 bases, leaving 5 bases not matched to a gene. The CDR3 loop reads CASSLVDRGHFGYTF. CDR3 DNA sequence: TGCGCCAGCAGCTTGGTGGACAGGGGGCATTTTGGCTACACCTTC.

The rearrangement links TRBV7-2 to TRBJ2-3; possibly TRBD2 for D (6 bases). CDR3 length equals 15 residues. V was pared by 1 base and J by 9 bases, with 17 bases between. Germline values: CDR1 SGHTA, CDR2 FQGNSA. In DNA, the CDR3 is TGTGCCAGCAGCTTAGGGTCAGCGAAAGGAGGGACGCAGTATTTT. Amino acid sequence: CASSLGSAKGGTQYF.

The rearrangement joins TRBV10-3 to TRBJ2-2; 8 bases align to TRBD1. The CDR3 runs to 15 residues. V shed 11 bases and J 2 bases; nucleotides not matched to a gene: 10. Germline V gene data show CDR1 as ENHRY and CDR2 as SYGVKD. CDR3 sequence reads: CASRSAGGNTGELFF. CDR3 bases: TGTGCCTCTAGATCGGCAGGGGGCAACACCGGGGAGCTGTTTTTT.

The rearrangement links TRBV12-5 to TRBJ1-1, with D perhaps TRBD1 (5 bases). Looked up from germline, CDR1 is LGHNT and CDR2 is FRNRAP. The CDR3 runs 13 residues. V lost 7 bases to trimming and J lost 5 bases, with 14 bases between them. The DNA for the CDR3 is TGTGCTAGTGCCCAACAAGGGGAAACTGAAGCTTTCTTT. Translation: CASAQQGETEAFF.

This chain uses TRBV6-5 with TRBJ2-5; 7 bases match TRBD1. After removal of 6 bases from V and 2 bases from J, the junction contained 3 bases not matched to a gene. The CDR3 has 13 residues. The germline CDR1 and CDR2 sequences are MNHEY and SVGAGI. CDR3 protein: CASRLQGQETQYF. The CDR3 DNA reads as TGTGCCAGCAGGCTACAGGGGCAAGAGACCCAGTACTTC.

The chain is built from TRBV9 and TRBJ1-2, with TRBD1 identical over 7 bases. The V gene end was trimmed by 1 base and the J gene end by 0 bases; junction bases not matched to a gene: 9. The CDR3 has 17 residues. The V gene's germline CDR1 is SGDLS and CDR2 YYNGEE. CDR3 nucleotides: TGTGCCAGCAGCGTACTAGACAGGGTTTTAGCTAACTATGGCTACACCTTC. Amino acid sequence: CASSVLDRVLANYGYTF.

In its sample, this clone was seen a few times. This chain joins TRBV30 and TRBJ2-2; D possibly corresponds to TRBD1 (5 bases). The V and J ends lost 4 bases and 4 bases respectively, with 10 bases between them. Germline CDR1 GTSNPN, CDR2 SVGIG (reference sequence). This CDR3 region has 13 residues. As DNA, the CDR3 is TGTGCCTGGAAGGGGCAGGTCACCGGGGAGCTGTTTTTT. It codes for CAWKGQVTGELFF. Combining the CDR3 with reference TRBV30 and TRBJ2-2 gives the whole variable domain SQTIHQWPATLVQPVGSPLSLECTVEGTSNPNLYWYRQAAGRGLQLLFYSVGIGQISSEVPQNLSASRPQDRQFILSSKKLLLSDSGFYLCAWKGQVTGELFFGEGSRLTVL.

This chain links TRBV9 with TRBJ1-1; no firm D call. This CDR3 contains 15 residues. V gave up 4 bases and J gave up 0 bases, with 13 bases separating them. CDR1 and CDR2 from the germline V gene are SGDLS and YYNGEE. This CDR3 reads CASSSEVILNTEAFF. The DNA of the CDR3 is TGTGCCAGCAGCTCCGAGGTAATTTTGAACACTGAAGCTTTCTTT. The variable domain in full, completed from reference TRBV9 and TRBJ1-1, reads DSGVTQTPKHLITATGQRVTLRCSPRSGDLSVYWYQQSLDQGLQFLIQYYNGEERAKGNILERFSAQQFPDLHSELNLSSLELGDSALYFCASSSEVILNTEAFFGQGTRLTVV.

This chain links TRBV7-9 with TRBJ2-7; 9 bases map to TRBD1. Germline V gene sequence: CDR1 SEHNR, CDR2 FQNEAQ (reference sequence). Losses at the gene ends were 5 bases for V and 3 bases for J; bases not matched to a gene: 8. The CDR3 runs 15 residues. CDR3 DNA: TGTGCCAGCAGCCCCGACAGGGGGGGAGGCTACGAGCAGTACTTC. Translating gives CASSPDRGGGYEQYF.

The chain couples TRBV2 to TRBJ1-2; D uncertain. This CDR3 has 12 residues. The germline CDR1 and CDR2 sequences are SNHLY and FYNNEI. V shed 10 bases and J shed 0 bases, with 9 bases lying between them. The CDR3 loop is CATQEANYGYTF. The DNA for the CDR3 is TGTGCCACTCAGGAAGCTAACTATGGCTACACCTTC.

The chain links TRBV6-5 to TRBJ1-1; D ambiguous. Trimming took 6 bases from V and 1 from J, leaving 12 bases between them. Germline V gene data show CDR1 as MNHEY and CDR2 as SVGAGI. This CDR3 contains 14 residues. The CDR3 bases are TGTGCCAGCAGCTTGTCACACGCGAACACTGAAGCTTTCTTT. This gives the protein CASSLSHANTEAFF.

The rearrangement uses TRBV7-2 and TRBJ1-5, with TRBD1 identical over 9 bases. CDR3 length equals 13 residues. The germline V gene encodes CDR1 SGHTA and CDR2 FQGNSA. After removal of 4 bases from V and 5 bases from J, the junction contained 0 bases not matched to a gene. The DNA for the CDR3 is TGTGCCAGCAGCTGGACAGGGGATCAGCCCCAGCATTTT. Residues: CASSWTGDQPQHF.

In its sample, this clone was seen once. The gene calls are TRBV9 and TRBJ2-7; 7 bases map to TRBD1. CDR1 is SGDLS, CDR2 YYNGEE, per germline. This CDR3 spans 15 amino acids. The V gene end was trimmed by 0 bases and the J gene end by 3 bases; junction bases not matched to a gene: 6. The CDR3 protein is CASSVETGSGYEQYF. The CDR3 bases are TGTGCCAGCAGCGTAGAGACAGGGAGTGGCTACGAGCAGTACTTC.

V is TRBV27 and J is TRBJ2-5, with a weak D call TRBD2 (5 bases). The length of the CDR3 is 14 residues. Germline loops: CDR1 MNHEY, CDR2 SMNVEV (reference sequence). The V gene lost 4 bases and the J gene lost 2 bases, with 11 bases spanning the gap. The CDR3 here is CASSWRRGQETQYF. CDR3 sequence (DNA): TGTGCCAGCAGTTGGAGACGGGGACAAGAGACCCAGTACTTC.

The chain is built from TRBV23-1 and TRBJ1-1, with no clear D. TRBV23-1 qualifies as an ORF whose function is uncertain. This CDR3 spans 14 amino acids. The V end was cut by 2 bases, the J end by 0 bases, with 7 bases between. CDR3 in DNA: TGCGCCAGCAGTCAAGCCACAATGAACACTGAAGCTTTCTTT. This encodes CASSQATMNTEAFF.